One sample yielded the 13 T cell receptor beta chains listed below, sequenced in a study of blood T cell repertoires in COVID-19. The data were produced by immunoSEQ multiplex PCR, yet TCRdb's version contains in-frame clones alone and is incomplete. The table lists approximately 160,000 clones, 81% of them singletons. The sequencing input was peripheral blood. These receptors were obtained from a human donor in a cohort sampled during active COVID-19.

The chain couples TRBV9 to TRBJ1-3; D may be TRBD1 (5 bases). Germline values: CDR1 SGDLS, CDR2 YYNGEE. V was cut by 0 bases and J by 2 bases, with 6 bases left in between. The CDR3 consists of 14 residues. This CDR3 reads CASSVEGTGNTIYF. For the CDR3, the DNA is TGTGCCAGCAGCGTAGAGGGGACTGGAAACACCATATATTTT.

The CDR3 is CASSPGRDSGNTIYF. As DNA, the CDR3 is TGTGCCAGCAGCCCAGGACGGGACTCTGGAAACACCATATATTTT. This chain joins TRBV6-5 and TRBJ1-3; no clear D gene. Germline V gene data show CDR1 as MNHEY and CDR2 as SVGAGI. The CDR3 spans 15 residues. Trimming took 6 bases from V and 0 from J, leaving 12 bases between them.

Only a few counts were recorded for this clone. CDR3 coding DNA: TGTGCCAGCAGCCGTCCCAGCTATGGCTACACCTTC. It yields the protein CASSRPSYGYTF. The V gene is TRBV7-2, the J gene TRBJ1-2; D is undetermined. CDR1 is SGHTA and CDR2 is FQGNSA in the germline V gene. The V end lost 5 bases, the J end lost 4 bases, and 8 bases lay between the germline ends. There are 12 residues in the CDR3.

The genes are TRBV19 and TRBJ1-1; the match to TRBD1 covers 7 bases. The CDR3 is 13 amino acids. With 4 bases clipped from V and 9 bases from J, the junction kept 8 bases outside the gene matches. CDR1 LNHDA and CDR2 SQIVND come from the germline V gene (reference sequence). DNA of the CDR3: TGTGCCAGTAGTAGAATCCCGGGACAGAAAGCTTTCTTT. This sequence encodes CASSRIPGQKAFF.

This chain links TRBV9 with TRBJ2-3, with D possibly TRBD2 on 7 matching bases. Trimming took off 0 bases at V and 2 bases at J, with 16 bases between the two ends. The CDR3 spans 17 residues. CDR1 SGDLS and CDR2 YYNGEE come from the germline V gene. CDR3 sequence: CASSVERGGLITDTQYF. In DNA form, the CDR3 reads TGTGCCAGCAGCGTAGAAAGGGGGGGGCTCATCACAGATACGCAGTATTTT.

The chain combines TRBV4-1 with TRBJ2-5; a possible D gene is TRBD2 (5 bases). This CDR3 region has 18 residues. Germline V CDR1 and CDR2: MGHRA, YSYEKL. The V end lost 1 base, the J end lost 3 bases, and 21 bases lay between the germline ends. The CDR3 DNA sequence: TGCGCCAGCAGCCAAGTCTGGTGGGAGCTCCCCGTAAAAGAGACCCAGTACTTC. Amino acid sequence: CASSQVWWELPVKETQYF.

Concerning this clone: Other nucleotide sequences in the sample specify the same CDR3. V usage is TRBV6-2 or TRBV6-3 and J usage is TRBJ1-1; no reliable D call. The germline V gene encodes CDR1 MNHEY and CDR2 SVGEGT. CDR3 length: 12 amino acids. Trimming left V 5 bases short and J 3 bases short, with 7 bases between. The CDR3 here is CASSPPYTEAFF. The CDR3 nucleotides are TGTGCCAGCAGTCCCCCTTACACTGAAGCTTTCTTT.

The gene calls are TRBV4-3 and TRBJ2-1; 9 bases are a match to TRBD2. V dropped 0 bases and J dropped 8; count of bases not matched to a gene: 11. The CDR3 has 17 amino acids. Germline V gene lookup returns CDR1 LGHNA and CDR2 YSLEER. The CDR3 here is CASSQEFTAGGADEQFF. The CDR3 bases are TGCGCCAGCAGCCAAGAATTCACGGCGGGAGGGGCGGATGAGCAGTTCTTC.

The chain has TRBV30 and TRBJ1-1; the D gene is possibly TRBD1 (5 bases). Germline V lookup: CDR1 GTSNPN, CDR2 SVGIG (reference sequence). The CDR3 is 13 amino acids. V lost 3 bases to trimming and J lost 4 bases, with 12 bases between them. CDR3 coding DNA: TGTGCCTGGAGGTTGCAGGGTGTCACTGAAGCTTTCTTT. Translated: CAWRLQGVTEAFF.

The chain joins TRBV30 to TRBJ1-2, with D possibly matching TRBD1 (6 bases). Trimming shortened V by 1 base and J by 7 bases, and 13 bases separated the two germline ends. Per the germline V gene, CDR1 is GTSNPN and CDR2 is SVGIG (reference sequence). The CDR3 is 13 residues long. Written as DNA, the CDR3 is TGTGCCTGGAGTGAAGGGGGGGCGGGTGGCTACACCTTC. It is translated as CAWSEGGAGGYTF.

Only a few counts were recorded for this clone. The CDR3 sequence: CASSQATLGEQFF. The CDR3 DNA reads as TGTGCCAGCAGCCAAGCTACCTTGGGCGAGCAGTTCTTC. This chain joins TRBV5-6 and TRBJ2-1; D not certain. The CDR3 extends over 13 amino acids. Germline V gene lookup returns CDR1 SGHDT and CDR2 YYEEEE. The V end lost 4 bases, the J end lost 10 bases, and 15 bases lay between the germline ends.

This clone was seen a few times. The CDR3 loop is CATYLGAGTEAFF. As DNA, the CDR3 is TGTGCCACCTACTTAGGGGCTGGCACTGAAGCTTTCTTT. The genes are TRBV10-3 and TRBJ1-1; TRBD1 is a possible D gene (5 bases). The V gene's germline CDR1 is ENHRY and CDR2 SYGVKD. Trimming pared 10 bases from V and 4 bases from J, leaving 16 bases between. The CDR3 extends over 13 amino acids.

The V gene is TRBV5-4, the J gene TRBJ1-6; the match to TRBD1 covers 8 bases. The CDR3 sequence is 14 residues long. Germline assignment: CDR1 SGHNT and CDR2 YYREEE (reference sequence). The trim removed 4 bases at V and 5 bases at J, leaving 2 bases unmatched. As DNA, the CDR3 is TGTGCCAGCAGCCTGGACAGGGATAATTCACCCCTCCACTTT. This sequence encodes CASSLDRDNSPLHF.